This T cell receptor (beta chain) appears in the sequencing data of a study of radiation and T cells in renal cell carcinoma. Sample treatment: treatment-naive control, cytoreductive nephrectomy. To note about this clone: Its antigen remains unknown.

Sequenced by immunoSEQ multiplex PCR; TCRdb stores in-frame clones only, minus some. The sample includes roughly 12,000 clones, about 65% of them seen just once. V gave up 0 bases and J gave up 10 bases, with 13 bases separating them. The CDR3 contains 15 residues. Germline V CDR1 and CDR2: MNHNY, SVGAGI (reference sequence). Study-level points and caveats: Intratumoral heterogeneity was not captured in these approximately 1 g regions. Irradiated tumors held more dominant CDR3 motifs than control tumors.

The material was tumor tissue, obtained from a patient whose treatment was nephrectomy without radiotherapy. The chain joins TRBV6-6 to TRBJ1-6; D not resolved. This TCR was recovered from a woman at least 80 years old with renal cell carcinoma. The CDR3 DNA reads TGTGCCAGCAGTTACTCGAGTGCAGTGGAGTCACCCCTCCACTTT. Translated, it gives CASSYSSAVESPLHF.